The 19 T cell receptor beta chains in this list originate from one sample, sequenced in a study of cytomegalovirus exposure and HLA in healthy donors. The PCR used 60 Vbeta and 13 Jbeta primers. Clones were read by immunoSEQ multiplex PCR, and TCRdb kept only the in-frame ones, dropping some. In the table there are approximately 150,000 clones, approximately 80% of which are singletons. Source material: PBMCs. These receptors came from a woman between 35 and 50 years old in good health and CMV-seropositive.

This sequence joins TRBV6-5 and TRBJ2-5; D remains ambiguous. The end of the DNA fits TRBJ2-7 better, so the J call may be wrong. The V gene's germline CDR1 is MNHEY and CDR2 SVGAGI. The CDR3 contains 14 residues. This CDR3 reads CASSRQSLAYEQYF. Here the CDR3 DNA reads TGTGCCAGCAGCAGACAATCTCTTGCCTACGAGCAGTACTTC.

The V gene is TRBV5-8, the J gene TRBJ1-4; a weak D match, TRBD1 (5 bases). Germline lookup yields CDR1 SGHTS and CDR2 YDEGEE. V shed 6 bases and J shed 5 bases, with 11 bases lying between them. This CDR3 is 13 amino acids long. Here the CDR3 DNA reads TGTGCCAGCACTAGACAGTTAAATGAAAAACTGTTTTTT. Translating it yields CASTRQLNEKLFF.

The chain uses TRBV18 and TRBJ1-3; D unclear. V gave up 3 bases and J gave up 0 bases, with 6 bases separating them. Germline loops: CDR1 KGHSH, CDR2 LQKENI. This CDR3 is built from 14 residues. The CDR3 here is CASSPASSGNTIYF. The CDR3 DNA reads TGTGCCAGCTCACCGGCCTCCTCTGGAAACACCATATATTTT.

The chain carries TRBV29-1 and TRBJ1-2, with 10 positions matching TRBD1. With 5 bases clipped from V and 0 bases from J, the junction kept 3 bases outside the gene matches. From germline, CDR1 is SQVTM and CDR2 ANQGSEA. The CDR3 is made up of 14 amino acids. Here the CDR3 reads CSVRDRGTNYGYTF. DNA for the CDR3: TGCAGCGTTCGGGACAGGGGCACTAACTATGGCTACACCTTC.

This clone appeared a few times. The V gene is TRBV28, the J gene TRBJ2-2; 9 bases are a match to TRBD1. Germline CDR1 is MDHEN and CDR2 is SYDVKM. J gave up 7 bases and V 4 bases, and 7 bases lay outside the gene matches. The CDR3 length is 15 residues. CDR3 nucleotides: TGTGCCAGCAGTTCTACCGGGACAGGGTACGGGGAGCTGTTTTTT. This sequence encodes CASSSTGTGYGELFF.

This clone appeared a few times. The identical CDR3 is also encoded by other nucleotide sequences in the sample. The chain combines TRBV19 with TRBJ1-2; 7 nucleotides agree with TRBD1. Germline V gene lookup returns CDR1 LNHDA and CDR2 SQIVND (reference sequence). CDR3 size: 13 residues. Germline trimming cut 6 bases from V and 8 bases from J; bases unmatched to any gene: 9. CDR3 residues: CASSPTGKYGYTF. CDR3 bases: TGTGCCAGTAGCCCGACAGGGAAATACGGCTACACCTTC.

This clone occurred a few times. The rearrangement links TRBV5-1 to TRBJ1-1, with D tentatively TRBD1 (5 bases). The CDR3 covers 18 residues. The V end lost 1 base, the J end lost 0 bases, and 19 bases lay between the germline ends. Germline-derived CDR1 and CDR2 are SGHRS and YFSETQ. The CDR3 bases are TGCGCCAGCAGCTTGTTGGGCAGGGAAGGTGGAATGAACACTGAAGCTTTCTTT. Translating gives CASSLLGREGGMNTEAFF. Drawing the rest from reference TRBV5-1 and TRBJ1-1, the complete variable domain is KAGVTQTPRYLIKTRGQQVTLSCSPISGHRSVSWYQQTPGQGLQFLFEYFSETQRNKGNFPGRFSGRQFSNSRSEMNVSTLELGDSALYLCASSLLGREGGMNTEAFFGQGTRLTVV.

This sequence joins TRBV7-8 and TRBJ2-6; D may be TRBD1 (5 bases). Between the trimmed V and J ends, which lost 5 bases and 7 bases, there was a span of 18 bases. This CDR3 region has 16 residues. Germline V lookup: CDR1 SGHVS, CDR2 FQNEAQ. DNA for the CDR3: TGTGCCAGCAGCCCAGGGTCTCCTCTTCGCGCCAACGTCCTGACTTTC. This encodes CASSPGSPLRANVLTF.

This clone has only one observation. The chain carries TRBV7-2 and TRBJ2-1; D gene unclear. V was pared by 1 base and J by 10 bases, with 11 bases between. The CDR3 is 13 amino acids. Germline loops: CDR1 SGHTA, CDR2 FQGNSA. The DNA for the CDR3 is TGTGCCAGCAGCTTAGATCCCCAGATGGAGCAGTTCTTC. It translates to CASSLDPQMEQFF.

This clone was seen once. V and J are TRBV7-9 and TRBJ2-7; the match to TRBD1 covers 8 bases. The CDR3 contains 15 residues. Germline CDR1 and CDR2: SEHNR and FQNEAQ (reference sequence). After removal of 1 base from V and 4 bases from J, the junction contained 6 bases not matched to a gene. This chain's CDR3 is CASSLGRRGPYEQYF. In DNA, the CDR3 is TGTGCCAGCAGCTTAGGTCGCAGGGGGCCTTACGAGCAGTACTTC.

Note on this clone: A junction boundary mismatches the germline segment, possibly from a read error. The V and J genes are TRBV10-2 and TRBJ2-7; tentatively, D is TRBD1 (5 bases). CDR3 length: 13 residues. Per the germline V gene, CDR1 is WSHSY and CDR2 is SAAADI. CDR3 amino acids: CAGRLTVSYEQYF. CDR3 DNA sequence: TGCGCCGGCAGACTGACAGTATCCTACGAGCAGTACTTC.

The gene calls are TRBV5-4 and TRBJ2-1; perhaps TRBD1 as D (7 bases). Germline CDR1 SGHNT, CDR2 YYREEE (reference sequence). This CDR3 is 14 amino acids long. Trimming removed 4 bases at V and 9 bases at J, with 17 bases between. DNA for the CDR3: TGTGCCAGCAGCGACCCCGGGACAGCGGGTGAGCAGTTCTTC. Protein: CASSDPGTAGEQFF.

The chain combines TRBV30 with TRBJ1-2; TRBD1 is a possible D gene (5 bases). This CDR3 has 14 residues. Germline V gene sequence: CDR1 GTSNPN, CDR2 SVGIG (reference sequence). The V end lost 3 bases, the J end lost 8 bases, and 19 bases lay between the germline ends. CDR3 nucleotide sequence: TGTGCCTGGAGCTCAGAGGGGAGGGTTCCAGGCTACACCTTC. Encoded protein: CAWSSEGRVPGYTF.

The chain's CDR3 is CASSSQEGTYNEQFF. CDR3 sequence (DNA): TGTGCCAGCAGTTCCCAGGAGGGGACCTACAATGAGCAGTTCTTC. The genes are TRBV11-3 and TRBJ2-1; a possible D gene is TRBD2 (6 bases). The germline CDR1 and CDR2 sequences are SGHNT and YENEEA. V lost 6 bases to trimming and J lost 2 bases, with 14 bases between them. This CDR3 is built from 15 residues. The full variable domain, completed using reference TRBV11-3 and TRBJ2-1, is EAGVVQSPRYKIIEKKQPVAFWCNPISGHNTLYWYLQNLGQGPELLIRYENEEAVDDSQLPKDRFSAERLKGVDSTLKIQPAELGDSAVYLCASSSQEGTYNEQFFGPGTRLTVL.

The CDR3 region is CASSSLPGRTQYF. Written as DNA, the CDR3 is TGTGCCAGCAGCTCCCTGCCGGGGAGGACGCAGTATTTT. J is TRBJ2-3 and V is TRBV21-1; the table's D call, TRBD2, has no DNA check behind it. TRBV21-1 is described as a pseudogene. The CDR3 has 13 amino acids.

The chain carries TRBV7-9 and TRBJ2-5; 7 bases fit TRBD1. The CDR3 loop spans 16 amino acids. Germline assignment: CDR1 SEHNR and CDR2 FQNEAQ (reference sequence). CDR3 in DNA: TGTGCAGCAGCTTATAGGTCGGGGACAGCAAAAGAGACCCAGTACTTC. Its protein product is CAAAYRSGTAKETQYF.

The chain employs TRBV11-3 and TRBJ2-1, with a tentative D call TRBD2 (5 bases). Germline CDR1 SGHNT, CDR2 YENEEA. The ends were cut back, 4 bases at V and 4 bases at J, with 17 bases in the middle. The CDR3 is 16 residues long. For the CDR3, the DNA is TGTGCCAGCAGCTCCCTTGGAGGAGGCCCTTACAATGAGCAGTTCTTC. Residues: CASSSLGGGPYNEQFF.

V usage is TRBV10-3 and J usage is TRBJ2-5; 8 positions agree with TRBD2. The CDR3 is made up of 13 amino acids. Germline V gene sequence: CDR1 ENHRY, CDR2 SYGVKD. Trimming removed 4 bases from V and 3 bases from J; junction bases left unmatched: 1. The CDR3 DNA reads TGTGCCATCAGTGTCGGGGGGGAAGAGACCCAGTACTTC. Protein: CAISVGGEETQYF.

V is TRBV18 and J is TRBJ2-1, with 8 bases identical to TRBD2. The length of the CDR3 is 14 residues. After removal of 5 bases from V and 4 bases from J, the junction contained 4 bases not matched to a gene. The germline gives CDR1 KGHSH, CDR2 LQKENI. The CDR3 DNA reads as TGTGCCAGCTCAACTACTAGCGGATACAATGAGCAGTTCTTC. This gives the protein CASSTTSGYNEQFF.